These 13 T cell receptor beta chains were sequenced from one sample in a study of T cell responses to AZD1222 COVID-19 vaccine. The assay was immunoSEQ multiplex PCR, and TCRdb's table has in-frame clones only and misses some. Of 90,000 to 120,000 clones in the sample, roughly 88% were seen once. The source was peripheral blood, collected on day 0 of AZD1222 vaccination. The source of these receptors is an adult in good health.

The chain couples TRBV6-5 to TRBJ1-2, with D perhaps matching TRBD1 (5 bases). CDR1 and CDR2 (germline): MNHEY, SVGAGI. The CDR3 totals 13 residues. V lost 11 bases, J lost 2 bases, and 15 bases lay in between. Written as DNA, the CDR3 is TGTGCCGTCGCCGGGGGGTTAAACTATGGCTACACCTTC. Protein: CAVAGGLNYGYTF.

Points on this clone: At the DNA level, this CDR3 is encoded by other sequences in the same sample as well. The V call is TRBV5-1, the J call TRBJ2-7; D is unclear. The V gene's germline CDR1 is SGHRS and CDR2 YFSETQ. Trimming removed 3 bases from V and 0 bases from J, with 1 base in between. The CDR3 sequence is 11 residues long. The CDR3: CASSSSYEQYF. As DNA, the CDR3 is TGCGCCAGCAGCTCCTCCTACGAGCAGTACTTC.

This clone was recorded a few times. CDR3 DNA sequence: TGTGCCAGCAGCTTAAAGGGAGCGTGGTACGAGCAGTACTTC. Amino acids: CASSLKGAWYEQYF. This chain links TRBV7-2 with TRBJ2-7; possibly TRBD2 for D (5 bases). This CDR3 comprises 14 residues. Germline values: CDR1 SGHTA, CDR2 FQGNSA. V was shortened by 2 bases and J by 4 bases, with 12 bases between the two germline ends.

V and J are TRBV2 and TRBJ2-7; the D is unclear. The CDR3 sequence is 16 residues long. V lost 1 base to trimming and J lost 0 bases, with 13 bases between them. Looked up from germline, CDR1 is SNHLY and CDR2 is FYNNEI. CDR3 sequence: CASSEVDPVPSYEQYF. The CDR3 DNA reads as TGTGCCAGCAGTGAAGTTGATCCCGTCCCCTCCTACGAGCAGTACTTC.

The gene calls are TRBV7-3 and TRBJ1-6, with D unresolved. From germline, CDR1 is SGHTA and CDR2 FQGTGA. Trimming cost V 5 bases and J 10 bases, with 15 bases left between them. The CDR3 covers 14 residues. CDR3 coding DNA: TGTGCCAGCAGCGCCTTTGGGAGCGAGTCACCCCTCCACTTT. It codes for CASSAFGSESPLHF.

This clone has a single count. The chain recombines TRBV6-1 with TRBJ1-1; no reliable D call. This CDR3 has 14 amino acids. Germline V CDR1 and CDR2: MNHNS, SASEGT. Trimming pared 3 bases from V and 0 bases from J, leaving 8 bases between. The CDR3 region is CASSEGSLNTEAFF. The CDR3 DNA follows: TGTGCCAGCAGTGAGGGCAGCCTGAACACTGAAGCTTTCTTT.

This clone showed up just once. The chain couples TRBV7-2 to TRBJ1-5, with D unresolved. This CDR3 has 13 residues. Germline lookup yields CDR1 SGHTA and CDR2 FQGNSA. The germline V and J ends were trimmed by 1 base and 7 bases, with 8 bases remaining between them. The CDR3 loop is CASSLGSQQPQHF. As DNA, the CDR3 is TGTGCCAGCAGCTTAGGCAGCCAACAGCCCCAGCATTTT.

V usage is TRBV25-1 and J usage is TRBJ1-6, with D uncertain. The CDR3 covers 16 residues. Trimming cost V 6 bases and J 2 bases, with 14 bases left between them. Germline values: CDR1 MGHDK, CDR2 SYGVNS. The CDR3 coding sequence is TGTGCCAGCAGCCCCCCTCGGGGAGCCTATAATTCACCCCTCCACTTT. This codes for CASSPPRGAYNSPLHF. Drawing the rest from reference TRBV25-1 and TRBJ1-6, the complete variable domain is EADIYQTPRYLVIGTGKKITLECSQTMGHDKMYWYQQDPGMELHLIHYSYGVNSTEKGDLSSESTVSRIRTEHFPLTLESARPSHTSQYLCASSPPRGAYNSPLHFGNGTRLTVT.

This chain connects TRBV6-1 to TRBJ1-4; D not resolved. Germline-derived CDR1 and CDR2 are MNHNS and SASEGT. The CDR3 has 16 amino acids. The germline V and J ends were trimmed by 2 bases and 4 bases, with 14 bases remaining between them. The CDR3: CASSEPVRRDNEKLFF. For the CDR3, the DNA is TGTGCCAGCAGTGAACCTGTGCGTCGGGATAATGAAAAACTGTTTTTT.

The gene calls are TRBV5-1 and TRBJ2-3; 7 bases are shared with TRBD2. V shed 4 bases, J shed 1 base, and the junction held 9 bases outside the gene matches. Germline V lookup: CDR1 SGHRS, CDR2 YFSETQ. This CDR3 comprises 16 residues. The CDR3, as DNA: TGCGCCAGCAGCGAGGGAGGGCCGACAGGCACAGATACGCAGTATTTT. Amino acids: CASSEGGPTGTDTQYF.

The chain joins TRBV28 to TRBJ1-6, with D tentatively TRBD1 (5 bases). Looked up from germline, CDR1 is MDHEN and CDR2 is SYDVKM. V lost 5 bases and J lost 13, with 24 bases in between. This CDR3 is built from 16 residues. CDR3 sequence reads: CASSPRNGHQKEPLHF. As DNA, the CDR3 is TGTGCCAGCAGTCCTCGAAACGGACATCAGAAAGAGCCCCTCCACTTT. The whole variable domain, filled in from reference TRBV28 and TRBJ1-6, reads DVKVTQSSRYLVKRTGEKVFLECVQDMDHENMFWYRQDPGLGLRLIYFSYDVKMKEKGDIPEGYSVSREKKERFSLILESASTNQTSMYLCASSPRNGHQKEPLHFGNGTRLTVT.

The chain couples TRBV7-6 to TRBJ1-4; weak D call: TRBD1 (5 bases). Germline V CDR1 and CDR2: SGHVS, FNYEAQ. The CDR3 runs 17 residues. Trimming shortened V by 2 bases and J by 4 bases, and 17 bases separated the two germline ends. DNA of the CDR3: TGTGCCAGCAGCTTACGCGTTATCGGGGGTAATAATGAAAAACTGTTTTTT. Translation gives CASSLRVIGGNNEKLFF.

This chain links TRBV5-1 with TRBJ1-3, with TRBD1 matching 8 bases. The CDR3 covers 15 residues. The germline V gene encodes CDR1 SGHRS and CDR2 YFSETQ. V dropped 3 bases and J dropped 0; count of bases not matched to a gene: 2. CDR3 sequence (DNA): TGCGCCAGCAGCTGGGACAGGAGCTCTGGAAACACCATATATTTT. Its translation is CASSWDRSSGNTIYF.